These 8 T cell receptor beta chains were sequenced from one sample in a study of blood T cell repertoires in COVID-19. Libraries were prepared by immunoSEQ multiplex PCR; TCRdb keeps only in-frame clonotypes and omits some of them. This sample has 250,000 to 400,000 clones, with about nine tenths found just once. Sequenced: peripheral blood. Source of these receptors: a man between 50 and 59 years old with active or convalescent COVID-19.

The chain recombines TRBV4-3 with TRBJ1-4; 12 bases agree with TRBD1. This CDR3 has 15 amino acids. Germline assignment: CDR1 LGHNA and CDR2 YSLEER. The junction had 4 bases not matched to a gene; V was cut back by 4 bases and J by 7 bases. CDR3 residues: CASSPGTGGGEKLFF. Written as DNA, the CDR3 is TGCGCCAGCAGCCCCGGGACAGGGGGCGGTGAAAAACTGTTTTTT.

About this clone: The sample contains more than one DNA sequence encoding this CDR3. The V and J genes are TRBV28 and TRBJ1-4; D remains unclear. CDR3 length: 12 residues. Germline values: CDR1 MDHEN, CDR2 SYDVKM. Trimming shortened V by 2 bases and J by 7 bases, and 5 bases separated the two germline ends. CDR3 nucleotides: TGTGCCAGCAGTTTAAGCCGTGAAAAACTGTTTTTT. Translated, it gives CASSLSREKLFF.

V usage is TRBV3-1 (or the pseudogene TRBV3-2) and J usage is TRBJ1-5; no clear D. V was shortened by 4 bases and J by 5 bases, with 9 bases between the two germline ends. The CDR3 has 13 residues. Germline CDR1 LGHDT, CDR2 YNNKEL (reference sequence). CDR3 region: CASSRVKHQPQHF. Here the CDR3 DNA reads TGTGCCAGCAGCCGCGTCAAACATCAGCCCCAGCATTTT.

The rearrangement joins TRBV19 to TRBJ1-1; TRBD1 is a possible D gene (6 bases). Germline values: CDR1 LNHDA, CDR2 SQIVND (reference sequence). The CDR3 runs 13 residues. Between the trimmed V and J ends, which lost 4 bases and 4 bases, there was a span of 10 bases. Here the CDR3 DNA reads TGTGCCAGTAGTACCCAGGGGAGCACTGAAGCTTTCTTT. Protein product: CASSTQGSTEAFF.

The chain combines TRBV5-4 with TRBJ1-5; 9 bases match TRBD1. The V and J ends lost 0 bases and 7 bases, in that order; junction bases with no gene match: 2. CDR3 size: 14 residues. From germline, CDR1 is SGHNT and CDR2 YYREEE (reference sequence). The CDR3 sequence: CASSLEGTGQPQHF. CDR3 nucleotide sequence: TGTGCCAGCAGCTTGGAGGGGACAGGGCAGCCCCAGCATTTT.

The chain is built from TRBV5-1 and TRBJ2-1; 7 bases map to TRBD1. The trim removed 1 base at V and 8 bases at J, leaving 9 bases unmatched. Germline V gene data show CDR1 as SGHRS and CDR2 as YFSETQ. This CDR3 is built from 15 residues. CDR3 sequence reads: CASSLRPQGVDEQFF. The CDR3 nucleotides read TGCGCCAGCAGCTTGAGACCTCAGGGGGTCGATGAGCAGTTCTTC.

This clone was counted a single time. The chain employs TRBV28 and TRBJ1-1, with D unclear. The germline V gene encodes CDR1 MDHEN and CDR2 SYDVKM. This CDR3 has 12 residues. Trimming removed 7 bases from V and 3 bases from J, with 9 bases in between. CDR3 sequence (DNA): TGTGCCAGCATGGGGAGAGACACTGAAGCTTTCTTT. Amino acids: CASMGRDTEAFF. Full variable domain (outside the CDR3, taken from reference TRBV28 and TRBJ1-1): DVKVTQSSRYLVKRTGEKVFLECVQDMDHENMFWYRQDPGLGLRLIYFSYDVKMKEKGDIPEGYSVSREKKERFSLILESASTNQTSMYLCASMGRDTEAFFGQGTRLTVV.

V usage is TRBV28 and J usage is TRBJ2-1, with 11 bases identical to TRBD2. CDR1 and CDR2 from the germline V gene are MDHEN and SYDVKM. The CDR3 contains 15 residues. V gave up 8 bases and J gave up 7 bases; unmatched junction bases: 10. The CDR3 sequence: CASATSGSSLNEQFF. DNA for the CDR3: TGTGCCAGCGCCACTAGCGGGAGCTCTTTGAATGAGCAGTTCTTC.